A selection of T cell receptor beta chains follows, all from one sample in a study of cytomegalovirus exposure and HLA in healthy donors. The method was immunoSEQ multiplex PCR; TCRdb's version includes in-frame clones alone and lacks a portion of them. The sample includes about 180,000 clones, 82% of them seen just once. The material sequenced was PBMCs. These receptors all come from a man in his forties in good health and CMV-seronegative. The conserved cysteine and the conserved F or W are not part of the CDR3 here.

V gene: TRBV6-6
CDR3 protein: ASSLDGGWYGYT

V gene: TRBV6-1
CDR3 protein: ASSEGGTPYQPQH

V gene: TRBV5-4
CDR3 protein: ASNSINTGELF

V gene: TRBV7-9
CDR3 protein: ASSPRRSVDEQF

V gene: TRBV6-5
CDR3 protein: ASSYGKGQGAQTQY

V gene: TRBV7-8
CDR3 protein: ASSPDRVGGGEY

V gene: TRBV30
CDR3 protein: AWSTGGEKLF

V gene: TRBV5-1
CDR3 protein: ASSFSTEMNTEAF

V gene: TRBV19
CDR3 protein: ASSILGTSGGSGKTQY

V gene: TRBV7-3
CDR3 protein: ASSPDRGDTQY

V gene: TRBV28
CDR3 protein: ASSLRGNLNTEAF

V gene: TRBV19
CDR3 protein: ASSRDSRQETQY

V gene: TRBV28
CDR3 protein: ASSEPGTGETQY

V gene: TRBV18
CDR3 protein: ASSPFDKFSGNTIY

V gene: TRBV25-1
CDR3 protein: ASSLLHRLGDTQY

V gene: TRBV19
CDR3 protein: ASSIAGVDTQY

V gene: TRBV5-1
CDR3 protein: ASTLTGDTNQPQH

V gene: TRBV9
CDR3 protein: ASSSRGTAGEKLF

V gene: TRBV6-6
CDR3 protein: ASMGVEKLF

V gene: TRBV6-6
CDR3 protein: ASSRAGTPNTQY

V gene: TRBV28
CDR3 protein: ASKPVLPDTQY

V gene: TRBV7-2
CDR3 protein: ASSLDRGWSEQY

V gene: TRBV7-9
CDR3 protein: ASSSDTLNQPQH

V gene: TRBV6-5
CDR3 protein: ASSPTGGEYGYT

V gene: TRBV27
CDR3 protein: ASRPTGGGMNTEAF

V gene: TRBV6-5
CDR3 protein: ASSSWTSVGELF

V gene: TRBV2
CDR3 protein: ASSAGQSNEKLF

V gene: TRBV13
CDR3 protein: ASSLQRSYEQY

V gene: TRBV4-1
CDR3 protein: ASSQEGVAGGLGETQY

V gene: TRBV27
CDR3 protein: ASSLSGGLYGYT

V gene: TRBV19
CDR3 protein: ASRQSGVGEQY

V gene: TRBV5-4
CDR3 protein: ASSSRDLRTDTQY

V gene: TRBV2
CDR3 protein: ASSDWTDTYEQY

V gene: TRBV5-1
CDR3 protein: ASSLGLYEQY

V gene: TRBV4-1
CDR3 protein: ASSLRLQGARGSPLH

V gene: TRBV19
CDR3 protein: ASSPPGTGDGYT

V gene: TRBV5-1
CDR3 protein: ASSRGTENTEAF

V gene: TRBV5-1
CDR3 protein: ASSSAVNYGYT

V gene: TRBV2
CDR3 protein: ASRGTTSGGAI

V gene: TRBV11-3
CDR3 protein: ASSIRSDTQY

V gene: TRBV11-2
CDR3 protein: ASSLLARGHEQF

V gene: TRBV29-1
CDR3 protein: SVARGLYNEQF

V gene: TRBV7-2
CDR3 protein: ASSLRERDGYT

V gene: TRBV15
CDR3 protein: ATSRDTRGDNEQF

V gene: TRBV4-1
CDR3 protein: ASSQDRSSYNEQF

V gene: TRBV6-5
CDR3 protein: ASSPLTSGKETQY

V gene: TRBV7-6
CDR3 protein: ASSGSSGRIQY

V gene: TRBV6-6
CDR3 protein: ASRGGGTEAF

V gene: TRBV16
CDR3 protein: ASSLTSGGWTDTQY

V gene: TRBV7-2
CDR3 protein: ASSLLPGTGELF

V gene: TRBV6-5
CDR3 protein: ASSHPQNEQF

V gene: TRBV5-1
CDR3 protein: ASSLWGGGNTEAF